The T cell receptor beta chain described here comes from a study of long-term antiretroviral therapy in people with HIV. Survey level was the resolution at which the v3.0 immunoSEQ assay ran. The protocol was immunoSEQ multiplex PCR, while the TCRdb copy is restricted to in-frame clones and leaves out a portion. This repertoire shows roughly 28,000 clones, roughly 96% found once; its top ten account for around 8%. Study findings and constraints: In the period from the mid-2000s to the late 2010s, blood was collected, possibly under older ART regimens. Transplant donor controls retained higher diversity, though diversity increased after ART. Repertoires in HIV (unlike those of controls) had narrower CDR3 length ranges.

As for this clone: The antigen remains unidentified.

Each contributor possessed a minimum of one pre-ART and a minimum of two post-ART PBMC samples. The CDR3 has 15 residues. V shed 2 bases, J shed 4 bases, and the junction held 3 bases outside the gene matches. CDR1 is SGHRS and CDR2 is YFSETQ in the germline V gene. The rearrangement uses TRBV5-1 and TRBJ2-2; 9 nucleotides match TRBD1. This TCR derives from a man aged 30-40 years with HIV. The sequenced sample was unsorted PBMCs, obtained 6 to 6.5 years after starting antiretroviral therapy. In DNA, the CDR3 is TGCGCCAGCAGCTTTGACAGGGGGTCCACCGGGGAGCTGTTTTTT. Translated: CASSFDRGSTGELFF.